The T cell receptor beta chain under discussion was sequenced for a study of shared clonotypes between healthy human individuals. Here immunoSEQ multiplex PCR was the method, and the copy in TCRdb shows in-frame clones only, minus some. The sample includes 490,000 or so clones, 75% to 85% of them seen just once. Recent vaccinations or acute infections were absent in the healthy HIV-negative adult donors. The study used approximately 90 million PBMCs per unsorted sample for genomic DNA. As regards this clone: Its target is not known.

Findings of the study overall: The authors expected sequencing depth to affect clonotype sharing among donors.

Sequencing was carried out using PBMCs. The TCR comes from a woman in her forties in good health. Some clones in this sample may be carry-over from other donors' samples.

The DNA for the CDR3 is TGTGCCAGTCTCGGACAGATCTCTGGAAACACCATATATTTT. Its protein product is CASLGQISGNTIYF. The J gene is TRBJ1-3, the V gene TRBV28, with D possibly being TRBD1 (6 bases). CDR1 is MDHEN, CDR2 SYDVKM, per germline. The CDR3 is made up of 14 amino acids. Trimming pared 9 bases from V and 0 bases from J, leaving 12 bases between. Filled out from reference TRBV28 and TRBJ1-3, the complete variable domain reads DVKVTQSSRYLVKRTGEKVFLECVQDMDHENMFWYRQDPGLGLRLIYFSYDVKMKEKGDIPEGYSVSREKKERFSLILESASTNQTSMYLCASLGQISGNTIYFGEGSWLTVV.